What follows is one T cell receptor (beta chain) and its context. Ten or more counts support this clonotype. Its antigen specificity is not known. It has no much larger one-base neighbor in the sample; base qualities were not kept. Starting from 400 to 450 ng RNA, TCR libraries were constructed with the Immunoverse kit using molecular barcoded adaptors that cover the alpha/delta and beta/gamma chains. TCR library preparation used the same RNA that went into transcriptome sequencing. Sequencing of the TCR libraries was done on an Illumina HiSeq 4000 with 2 x 150 cycles. As for the authors' bioinformatics: MiXCR aligned TCR reads to human V, D, J and C references and assembled the aligned reads into CDR3 clonotypes, with quality filtering and error correction included. The tcR package in R was used to analyze clonotype counts and gene usage diversity. For inspection of raw mapping reads, RNA-seq reads were mapped by STAR aligner version 2.5.3a onto GRCh37 of the human genome. IR-seq fastq files were randomly downsampled with Seqtk 1.3 to test the effect of sequencing depth on detected clonotypes. TCRdb handled the public reads itself, with Q25 trimming in fastp and clone calling in MiXCR, and kept productive beta chains. For every CDR3 protein sequence, its rows merge into one entry that carries the most common genes and DNA. The V and J calls reflect TCRdb's pipeline rather than the authors' work. The sample table holds 57,000 or so distinct CDR3 sequences, of which roughly 18% were seen once. Of the sample, over 12% is held by the ten largest clones.

The data were taken from a study of read filtering for tumor transcriptome and immune sequencing (dated by TCRdb to 2018 to 2020). A note on the overall study: The cohort had some 16 male and 15 or so female patients with a mean age of about 71 years, ranging from roughly 45 to 90. By revised international staging, about 8 patients were R-ISS I, under 20 were R-ISS II and 6 or 7 were R-ISS III. After DNase treatment, whole-transcriptome libraries were prepared with the TruSeq RNA Access Library Prep Kit. Per sample, about 3.5 to 10.27 million TCR-region mapped reads were obtained with IR-seq, compared with only 85 to 1273 with RNA-seq. The study compared TCR repertoires from targeted immune repertoire sequencing and bulk whole-transcriptome sequencing run on the same bone marrow samples. A main aim was a read-filtering strategy for immune repertoire data, specifically whether clonotypes supported by a single read should be removed.

Overall results and qualifications from the work: Removing single-read clonotypes increased the correlation between IR-seq and RNA-seq shared clonotype proportions. Single-read clonotypes made up about 80% of clonotypes but only approximately 3.7% of total reads in IR-seq, compared with more than 65% of clonotypes and roughly 40% of reads in RNA-seq. Clonotypes were captured by IR-seq at much higher depth and more reliably than by RNA-seq, and smaller IR-seq throughput was sufficient for identification of most shared clonotypes. The sorted CD138-negative fraction was not purified T cells but a mixed bone marrow immune population.

The germline V gene specifies SGHRS as CDR1 and YFSETQ as CDR2. The CDR3 measures 14 amino acids from cysteine to phenylalanine. The CDR3 DNA has 42 bases and is translated from base 1. The trim is 4 bases for V and 8 bases for J, with a gap of 16 bases between the germline ends. Each patient had bone marrow sampled at the time of active disease. Bone marrow mononuclear cells were isolated by Ficoll-Hypaque density gradient centrifugation. CD138-negative cells were obtained by negative selection after labeling with CD138 magnetic microbeads on a MACS separator, removing myeloma plasma cells. Purity of the isolated cells was checked by flow cytometry on an Attune NxT using CD138 antibodies. Total RNA was extracted using TRIzol reagent and was quantified on a NanoDrop spectrophotometer. Paired RNA-seq and IR-seq were performed on the CD138-negative bone marrow sample of each patient.

This receptor was taken from a donor aged 40 or older with multiple myeloma. The chain is made from TRBV5-1 and TRBJ2-1, with an unclear D gene assignment. Sequencing was carried out using a population of CD138-negative cells sorted from bone marrow. Sample cell subset or site, as interpreted from the label and publication: bone marrow mononuclear cells depleted of CD138+ plasma/myeloma cells by negative magnetic selection. This receptor carries the CDR3 CASSATRTQDEQFF. The DNA sequence reads TGCGCCAGCAGCGCCACCCGGACGCAGGATGAGCAGTTCTTC.